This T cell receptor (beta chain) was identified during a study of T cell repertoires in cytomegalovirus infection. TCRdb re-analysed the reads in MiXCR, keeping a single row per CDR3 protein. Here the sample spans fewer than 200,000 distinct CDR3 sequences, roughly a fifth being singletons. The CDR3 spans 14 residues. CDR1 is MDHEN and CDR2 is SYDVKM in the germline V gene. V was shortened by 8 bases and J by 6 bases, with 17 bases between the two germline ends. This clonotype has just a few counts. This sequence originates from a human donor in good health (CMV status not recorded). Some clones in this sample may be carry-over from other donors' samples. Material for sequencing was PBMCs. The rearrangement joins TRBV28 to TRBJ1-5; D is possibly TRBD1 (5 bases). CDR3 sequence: CASCIRGGAQPQHF. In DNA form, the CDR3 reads TGTGCCAGCTGTATTAGGGGAGGCGCTCAGCCCCAGCATTTT. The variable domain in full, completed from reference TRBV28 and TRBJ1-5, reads DVKVTQSSRYLVKRTGEKVFLECVQDMDHENMFWYRQDPGLGLRLIYFSYDVKMKEKGDIPEGYSVSREKKERFSLILESASTNQTSMYLCASCIRGGAQPQHFGDGTRLSIL.